This TCR beta chain emerged from a study of technical replicates of blood from several donors. Clones were read by immunoSEQ multiplex PCR, and TCRdb kept only the in-frame ones, dropping some. This table has about 70,000 clones, approximately 93% appearing once. CDR1 MNHEY and CDR2 SVGAGI come from the germline V gene. The CDR3 has 15 amino acids. V lost 6 bases and J lost 8, with 19 bases in between. The chain is built from TRBV6-5 and TRBJ1-4; D is perhaps TRBD1 (6 bases). The TCR was taken from a human donor in good health. The material sequenced was T cells isolated from PBMCs. The CDR3, as DNA: TGTGCCAGCAGCCGCGGTCCTGGACAGTACGAAAAACTGTTTTTT. This sequence encodes CASSRGPGQYEKLFF.